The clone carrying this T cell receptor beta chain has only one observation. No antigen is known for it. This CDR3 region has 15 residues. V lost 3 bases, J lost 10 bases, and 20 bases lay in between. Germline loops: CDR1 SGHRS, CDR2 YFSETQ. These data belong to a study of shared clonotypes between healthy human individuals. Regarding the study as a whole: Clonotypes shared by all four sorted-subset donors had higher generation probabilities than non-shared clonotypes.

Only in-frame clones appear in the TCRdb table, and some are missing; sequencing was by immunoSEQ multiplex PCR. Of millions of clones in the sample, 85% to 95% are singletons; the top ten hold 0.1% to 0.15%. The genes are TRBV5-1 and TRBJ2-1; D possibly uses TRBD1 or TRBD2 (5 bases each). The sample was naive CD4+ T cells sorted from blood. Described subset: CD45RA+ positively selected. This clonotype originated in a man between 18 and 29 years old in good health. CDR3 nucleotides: TGCGCCAGCAGCTCAGCCGGGACCGCCTCGGGGGAGCAGTTCTTC. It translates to CASSSAGTASGEQFF. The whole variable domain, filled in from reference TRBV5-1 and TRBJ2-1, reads KAGVTQTPRYLIKTRGQQVTLSCSPISGHRSVSWYQQTPGQGLQFLFEYFSETQRNKGNFPGRFSGRQFSNSRSEMNVSTLELGDSALYLCASSSAGTASGEQFFGPGTRLTVL.